This T cell receptor (beta chain) derives from a study of blood T cell repertoires in COVID-19. Trimming took 1 base from V and 0 from J, leaving 10 bases between them. The CDR3 contains 16 residues. CDR1 is SGHVS and CDR2 is FQNEAQ in the germline V gene. Assay: immunoSEQ multiplex PCR; the TCRdb copy retains only in-frame clones and omits some. The data hold 200,000 to 250,000 clones, with 80% observed a single time. Participants' reported clinical history set cohort assignment. The gene calls are TRBV7-8 and TRBJ2-1, with unresolved D. This TCR was recovered from a woman between 35 and 50 years old with acute COVID-19. The specimen sequenced was PBMCs or T cells enriched from blood (not recorded which). CDR3 DNA: TGTGCCAGCAGCTTAGTACCGCGAAGCTCCTACAATGAGCAGTTCTTC. Encoded protein: CASSLVPRSSYNEQFF.